These 31 T cell receptor beta chains were all obtained from the same sample, sequenced in a study of shared clonotypes between healthy human individuals. Assay: immunoSEQ multiplex PCR; the TCRdb copy retains only in-frame clones and omits some. The table lists 2 million to 2.5 million clones, about 92% of them singletons. Sequencing was carried out using naive CD4+ T cells from PBMCs. Subset denoted: CD45RA+ positively selected. The receptors derive from a man aged 18 to 30 in good health. Some clones in this sample may be carry-over from other donors' samples.

This clone was picked up one time. The rearrangement joins TRBV7-8 to TRBJ1-5, with TRBD1 matching 9 bases. The junction had 10 bases not matched to a gene; V was cut back by 5 bases and J by 2 bases. CDR3 length: 17 residues. The germline CDR1 and CDR2 sequences are SGHVS and FQNEAQ. CDR3 coding DNA: TGTGCCAGCAGCCCGGGGACAGGGCTTTTTGGCAATCAGCCCCAGCATTTT. The encoded protein is CASSPGTGLFGNQPQHF.

This chain connects TRBV7-2 to TRBJ1-3; TRBD1 is a possible D gene (6 bases). V shed 6 bases and J shed 4 bases, with 13 bases lying between them. The germline V gene encodes CDR1 SGHTA and CDR2 FQGNSA. The CDR3 runs 14 residues. CDR3 nucleotides: TGTGCCAGCAGTCGGGGGGCTCGAGGAAACACCATATATTTT. Translating it yields CASSRGARGNTIYF.

This chain connects TRBV10-3 to TRBJ1-3; D gene ambiguous. Germline assignment: CDR1 ENHRY and CDR2 SYGVKD. CDR3 size: 16 residues. Trimming removed 0 bases at V and 0 bases at J, with 9 bases between. The CDR3 region is CAISESQRSSGNTIYF. The CDR3 DNA sequence: TGTGCCATCAGTGAGTCCCAAAGGAGCTCTGGAAACACCATATATTTT.

This clone was counted a few times. The chain couples TRBV5-8 to TRBJ1-1; D gene unclear. The CDR3 runs 14 residues. V gave up 0 bases and J gave up 1 base, with 7 bases separating them. The germline V gene has CDR1 SGHTS and CDR2 YDEGEE. In DNA form, the CDR3 reads TGTGCCAGCAGCTTGGCGCCAGCGAACACTGAAGCTTTCTTT. Encoded protein: CASSLAPANTEAFF.

This clone was picked up one time. This sequence joins TRBV7-7 and TRBJ2-7, with 9 bases aligning to TRBD2. CDR1 and CDR2 from the germline V gene are SSHAT and FNYEAQ (reference sequence). The CDR3 covers 20 residues. V lost 5 bases, J lost 5 bases, and 25 bases stayed unmatched. CDR3 loop: CASSPPGGPVASGTRDEQYF. CDR3 in DNA: TGTGCCAGCAGCCCACCTGGGGGCCCCGTGGCTAGCGGGACTAGGGACGAGCAGTACTTC.

The chain links TRBV5-1 to TRBJ1-1, with a tentative D call TRBD1 (6 bases). V lost 1 base and J lost 8, with 15 bases in between. CDR3 length: 14 amino acids. CDR1 and CDR2 (germline): SGHRS, YFSETQ. Here the CDR3 reads CASSLRVQGLEAFF. The CDR3 coding sequence is TGCGCCAGCAGCTTGAGGGTCCAGGGGCTCGAAGCTTTCTTT.

The rearrangement links TRBV9 to TRBJ2-1, with TRBD2 matching over 8 bases. The CDR3 covers 16 residues. Germline V gene data show CDR1 as SGDLS and CDR2 as YYNGEE. After removal of 5 bases from V and 7 bases from J, the junction contained 14 bases not matched to a gene. For the CDR3, the DNA is TGTGCCAGCAGTTATATGGGAGCGGGGGTTACAAATGAGCAGTTCTTC. As protein: CASSYMGAGVTNEQFF.

CDR3 coding DNA: TGTGCCAGCAGTTACGGTTCCAGGGCGGGAAGGAATGAGCAGTTCTTC. Amino acids: CASSYGSRAGRNEQFF. V gene TRBV6-5 combines with J gene TRBJ2-1; D may be TRBD2 (6 bases). V gave up 2 bases and J gave up 7 bases, with 18 bases separating them. This CDR3 is built from 16 residues. CDR1 is MNHEY and CDR2 is SVGAGI in the germline V gene.

This chain connects TRBV14 to TRBJ1-3; D is undetermined. The CDR3 contains 18 residues. From germline, CDR1 is SGHDN and CDR2 FVKESK. Trimming removed 0 bases from V and 2 bases from J, with 17 bases in between. CDR3 nucleotide sequence: TGTGCCAGCAGCCAAGATCGGGCGGGAGGAGTAGCTGGAAACACCATATATTTT. Translation gives CASSQDRAGGVAGNTIYF. Full variable domain (missing parts from reference TRBV14 and TRBJ1-3): EAGVTQFPSHSVIEKGQTVTLRCDPISGHDNLYWYRRVMGKEIKFLLHFVKESKQDESGMPNNRFLAERTGGTYSTLKVQPAELEDSGVYFCASSQDRAGGVAGNTIYFGEGSWLTVV.

The rearrangement links TRBV5-1 to TRBJ1-1; the D gene is possibly TRBD1 (5 bases). This CDR3 is 16 amino acids long. Per germline, CDR1 SGHRS and CDR2 YFSETQ. V lost 4 bases to trimming and J lost 4 bases, with 20 bases between them. CDR3 nucleotides: TGCGCCAGCAGCCCGATCGGGGAGGGACCCGCCACTGAAGCTTTCTTT. Translating it yields CASSPIGEGPATEAFF.

The rearrangement joins TRBV5-1 to TRBJ2-1, with D uncertain. This CDR3 comprises 13 residues. Germline-derived CDR1 and CDR2 are SGHRS and YFSETQ. V lost 4 bases to trimming and J lost 2 bases, with 7 bases between them. CDR3 DNA: TGCGCCAGCAGCGCCGCTACCTACAATGAGCAGTTCTTC. The encoded protein is CASSAATYNEQFF.

The rearrangement joins TRBV5-1 to TRBJ2-7; D is possibly TRBD2 (6 bases). Germline assignment: CDR1 SGHRS and CDR2 YFSETQ. Trimming shortened V by 3 bases and J by 3 bases, and 10 bases separated the two germline ends. CDR3 length equals 13 residues. CDR3: CASSSQEGYEQYF. The CDR3, as DNA: TGCGCCAGCAGCTCGCAGGAGGGCTACGAGCAGTACTTC.

V and J are TRBV9 and TRBJ2-5; 10 bases agree with TRBD1. The V and J ends lost 5 bases and 9 bases, in that order; junction bases with no gene match: 10. The CDR3 length is 14 residues. CDR1 and CDR2 (germline): SGDLS, YYNGEE. The CDR3 DNA is TGTGCCAGCAGTCGGGACAGGGGCTTGGGGCCCCAGTACTTC. It is translated as CASSRDRGLGPQYF.

This clone has only one observation. This rearrangement joins TRBV2 to TRBJ2-1; D is possibly TRBD2 (5 bases). This CDR3 has 14 residues. With 4 bases removed from V and 0 bases from J, the gap between germline ends came to 7 bases. Germline-derived CDR1 and CDR2 are SNHLY and FYNNEI. The CDR3 DNA reads as TGTGCCAGCAGTGCGGGATACTCCTACAATGAGCAGTTCTTC. Translation gives CASSAGYSYNEQFF.

A single count supports this clone. CDR3 DNA sequence: TGTGCCAGCAAATCACAGGGGGCCACGAACACCGGGGAGCTGTTTTTT. Translating it yields CASKSQGATNTGELFF. The V call is TRBV2, the J call TRBJ2-2; TRBD1 matches 9 bases. Trimming took 7 bases from V and 0 from J; bases not matched to a gene: 6. There are 16 residues in the CDR3. Germline assignment: CDR1 SNHLY and CDR2 FYNNEI.

The rearrangement uses TRBV5-1 and TRBJ2-3; 14 bases line up with TRBD2. Losses at the gene ends were 4 bases for V and 3 bases for J; bases not matched to a gene: 7. The CDR3 spans 17 residues. Germline lookup yields CDR1 SGHRS and CDR2 YFSETQ. The CDR3 region has the DNA TGCGCCAGCAGCCGTGGGACTAGCGGGAGTATTACAGATACGCAGTATTTT. Translating gives CASSRGTSGSITDTQYF.

The gene calls are TRBV29-1 and TRBJ1-4; a possible D gene is TRBD1 (5 bases). Trimming cost V 7 bases and J 7 bases, with 16 bases left between them. Germline V gene data show CDR1 as SQVTM and CDR2 as ANQGSEA. CDR3 length: 13 residues. The CDR3 protein is CSAEGRGAEKLFF. For the CDR3, the DNA is TGCAGCGCCGAAGGACGAGGGGCTGAAAAACTGTTTTTT.

V is TRBV5-1 and J is TRBJ2-2, with D unclear. The CDR3 runs 14 residues. With 4 bases removed from V and 1 base from J, the gap between germline ends came to 8 bases. Looked up from germline, CDR1 is SGHRS and CDR2 is YFSETQ. DNA for the CDR3: TGCGCCAGCAGCCCTGACGGGAACACCGGGGAGCTGTTTTTT. Its translation: CASSPDGNTGELFF.

The chain links TRBV19 to TRBJ1-4; 8 bases align to TRBD1. The CDR3 has 16 amino acids. Germline trimming cut 9 bases from V and 2 bases from J; bases unmatched to any gene: 11. Germline CDR1 and CDR2: LNHDA and SQIVND (reference sequence). The CDR3 spells CASSDDRGPTNEKLFF. The DNA of the CDR3 is TGTGCCAGCTCCGACGACAGGGGTCCCACTAATGAAAAACTGTTTTTT.

This clone was detected only once. The V call is TRBV27, the J call TRBJ1-2, with a possible D match to TRBD1 (6 bases). The CDR3 totals 13 residues. Germline CDR1 reads MNHEY; CDR2 reads SMNVEV (reference sequence). V was clipped by 7 bases and J by 4 bases, with 13 bases between them. The CDR3 DNA reads as TGTGCCAGCAAGAGGGGGGGTGGCTATGGCTACACCTTC. It codes for CASKRGGGYGYTF.

The J gene is TRBJ2-2, the V gene TRBV27; D gene uncertain. The V gene's germline CDR1 is MNHEY and CDR2 SMNVEV (reference sequence). The CDR3 length is 14 residues. V was pared by 7 bases and J by 3 bases, with 12 bases between. The CDR3 is CASKVGGYTGELFF. The CDR3 bases are TGTGCCAGCAAAGTCGGCGGATACACCGGGGAGCTGTTTTTT.

V gene TRBV18 combines with J gene TRBJ1-5; a possible D gene is TRBD1 (5 bases). Germline V gene data show CDR1 as KGHSH and CDR2 as LQKENI. The CDR3 extends over 15 amino acids. V gave up 0 bases and J gave up 5 bases, with 11 bases separating them. CDR3 amino acids: CASSPPSGRDQPQHF. In DNA, the CDR3 is TGTGCCAGCTCACCACCCTCGGGACGGGATCAGCCCCAGCATTTT. The whole variable domain, remainder taken from reference TRBV18 and TRBJ1-5, is NAGVMQNPRHLVRRRGQEARLRCSPMKGHSHVYWYRQLPEEGLKFMVYLQKENIIDESGMPKERFSAEFPKEGPSILRIQQVVRGDSAAYFCASSPPSGRDQPQHFGDGTRLSIL.

This rearrangement joins TRBV6-1 to TRBJ2-7; possible D gene TRBD2, 6 bases. CDR3 length: 13 amino acids. Germline V lookup: CDR1 MNHNS, CDR2 SASEGT. The V and J ends lost 7 bases and 2 bases respectively, with 12 bases between them. The CDR3 coding sequence is TGTGCCAGCACTCATGGCGGGGCCTACGAGCAGTACTTC. Translated: CASTHGGAYEQYF.

The rearrangement uses TRBV19 and TRBJ1-4; no firm D call. The CDR3 has 15 amino acids. Germline assignment: CDR1 LNHDA and CDR2 SQIVND (reference sequence). The ends were cut back, 3 bases at V and 0 bases at J, with 8 bases in the middle. The CDR3 is CASSITPATNEKLFF. CDR3 coding DNA: TGTGCCAGTAGTATTACCCCGGCAACTAATGAAAAACTGTTTTTT.

The chain employs TRBV7-2 and TRBJ2-7; no reliable D call. Germline V gives CDR1 SGHTA, CDR2 FQGNSA. Trimming left V 5 bases short and J 4 bases short, with 12 bases between. CDR3 length: 13 amino acids. CDR3 coding DNA: TGTGCCAGCAGCGTTATTCGAGAGTACGAGCAGTACTTC. Its protein is CASSVIREYEQYF.

This clone showed up just once. The genes are TRBV5-1 and TRBJ2-2; maybe TRBD1 (5 bases). Germline CDR1 is SGHRS and CDR2 is YFSETQ. The CDR3 consists of 17 residues. V lost 0 bases and J lost 6, with 18 bases in between. As DNA, the CDR3 is TGCGCCAGCAGCTTGGCCGGTAAGGCAGGGCCATCCGGGGAGCTGTTTTTT. The encoded protein is CASSLAGKAGPSGELFF.

The gene calls are TRBV20-1 and TRBJ2-4, with D unclear. CDR1 is DFQATT and CDR2 is SNEGSKA in the germline V gene (reference sequence). The CDR3 has 11 amino acids. Trimming stripped 4 bases from V and 6 bases from J, with 7 bases between. The CDR3 nucleotides read TGCAGTGCTACCCCCTTAAACATTCAGTACTTC. The encoded protein is CSATPLNIQYF.

This clone turned up a few times. This chain joins TRBV5-1 and TRBJ1-5, with D possibly being TRBD1 (5 bases). Germline CDR1 and CDR2: SGHRS and YFSETQ. Trimming pared 0 bases from V and 3 bases from J, leaving 7 bases between. The CDR3 sequence is 14 residues long. The CDR3 nucleotides read TGCGCCAGCAGCTTGGAGGGACCCAATCAGCCCCAGCATTTT. This codes for CASSLEGPNQPQHF.

The chain uses TRBV18 and TRBJ2-1, with TRBD1 matching over 9 bases. J was trimmed by 5 bases and V by 4 bases; bases with no gene match: 6. Germline V gene lookup returns CDR1 KGHSH and CDR2 LQKENI. The CDR3 length is 15 residues. The CDR3 spells CASSRGTGLDNEQFF. The DNA of the CDR3 is TGTGCCAGCTCACGGGGGACAGGGTTGGACAATGAGCAGTTCTTC. Together with reference TRBV18 and TRBJ2-1, the CDR3 gives the full variable domain: NAGVMQNPRHLVRRRGQEARLRCSPMKGHSHVYWYRQLPEEGLKFMVYLQKENIIDESGMPKERFSAEFPKEGPSILRIQQVVRGDSAAYFCASSRGTGLDNEQFFGPGTRLTVL.

The V call is TRBV21-1, the J call TRBJ1-3; the table's D call of TRBD1 was not tested on the DNA. TRBV21-1 is termed a pseudogene. This CDR3 region has 16 residues. The CDR3 nucleotides are TGTGCCAGCAGCAGATGGACACCCGTCTCTGGAAACACCATATATTTT. Translation: CASSRWTPVSGNTIYF.

In its sample, this clone was seen a few times. The rearrangement uses TRBV28 and TRBJ1-5, with TRBD1 as a possible D gene (6 bases). The germline V gene has CDR1 MDHEN and CDR2 SYDVKM. The V and J ends lost 6 bases and 5 bases respectively, with 8 bases between them. The CDR3 length is 12 residues. In DNA form, the CDR3 reads TGTGCCAGCAGGACAGGCGATCAGCCCCAGCATTTT. Protein sequence: CASRTGDQPQHF.